This T cell receptor (beta chain) originates from a study of shared clonotypes between healthy human individuals. Germline lookup yields CDR1 SQVTM and CDR2 ANQGSEA. The CDR3 loop spans 11 amino acids. V lost 4 bases and J lost 3, with 7 bases in between. Points from the study as a whole: Despite large depth, rarefaction showed incomplete sorted-subset sequencing. The donor pool, a small one, limited the genetic and exposure-history diversity represented. Generally, estimated richness proved larger in naive subsets than it did in memory subsets.

The test was conducted at deep level. Repertoires were generated with immunoSEQ multiplex PCR, while TCRdb's copy carries only in-frame clones and drops some. The sample contains fewer than 1.6 million clones, about 98.5% of which appear only once. With regard to this clone: What it recognizes is unknown. Additional DNA sequences in this sample encode the identical CDR3.

The receptor's source is a man aged 25-45 years in good health. The chain joins TRBV29-1 to TRBJ2-7; D remains ambiguous. The sequenced sample consisted of naive CD4+ T cells sorted from blood. Subset in this sample: CD45RA+ positively selected. This chain's CDR3 is CSVGRSYEQYF. The CDR3 DNA sequence: TGCAGCGTTGGCAGGAGCTACGAGCAGTACTTC.